The clone carrying this T cell receptor (beta chain) was seen a few times. Using its own MiXCR run on the 5' RACE reads, TCRdb lists one record per CDR3 protein. This table has about 530,000 distinct CDR3 sequences, about a fifth appearing once. Trimming cost V 3 bases and J 0 bases, with 14 bases left between them. CDR3 size: 16 residues. The data belong to a study of identical twins. Separately, the same data were catalogued under a study of yellow fever vaccine responses in identical twins.

The sequence came from a woman younger than 30 in good health. Sequencing used CD4+ T cells sorted from blood. The genes are TRBV12-3 or TRBV12-4 and TRBJ1-1, with TRBD1 as a possible D gene (6 bases). In DNA, the CDR3 is TGTGCCAGCAGTTTTGGGACACGTACTATGAACACTGAAGCTTTCTTT. Its protein is CASSFGTRTMNTEAFF.